This section outlines one T cell receptor beta chain sequence together with its context. In its sample, this clonotype was seen a few times. Its specific antigen is unknown. Per-base qualities were not stored, and no clone one base away is much larger. This sample stems from a study of early T cells in non-severe SARS-CoV-2 infection (dated by TCRdb to about 2021). For context, the study as a whole: TCR sequencing used bulk RNA from unsorted whole blood, so alpha and beta chains could not be paired. Summary of the overall study and its limitations: VDJdb matching was skewed toward anti-spike CD8 responses, so virus-specific expansions were likely underestimated and private and CD4 specificities were missed.

Libraries came from 5' RACE. TCRdb names NextSeq 500 as the instrument used. To correct for sequencing error and PCR bias, the TCR library protocol tagged individual cDNA molecules with unique molecular identifiers. Both TCR alpha and beta chains were sequenced, and tight co-correlation was observed between alpha and beta sequence abundances in each sample. Processing in the source paper ran as follows. Decombinator V4 was used to annotate the V gene, J gene and CDR3 of the TCR sequences. Expanded TCRs were defined as changing significantly between any two time points under a Poisson model with p below 0.0001. TCR abundances were normalised to the total number of TCRs sequenced in each sample and reported as counts per million. TRAV1-2 paired with TRAJ12, TRAJ20 or TRAJ33 defined MAIT TCRs, while TRAV10 paired with TRAJ18 defined iNKT TCRs. VDJdb, accessed on 1 November 2021, was searched for TCRs annotated for CMV, EBV and SARS-CoV-2, and TCRs annotated for more than one antigen were excluded. TCRdb itself trimmed the public reads at Q25 with fastp, ran MiXCR and retained productive beta chains. Every entry covers one CDR3 protein and lists the most common genes and DNA from its rows. The authors' filters were not applied to this entry. Across this sample there are about 55,000 distinct CDR3 sequences, with around 12% seen only once. About 4% of the sample is taken by the ten largest.

Cut back by 3 bases and 8 bases, the V and J ends lie 9 bases apart. From the cysteine up to the phenylalanine, the CDR3 has a length of 11 residues. Solely the CDR3 DNA is kept, with 33 bases framed from the first base. According to the germline V gene, CDR1 reads SQVTM and CDR2 reads ANQGSEA. This was a case-control study nested in a cohort of healthcare workers in London, UK, who had nasopharyngeal swab PCR tests and blood samples taken every week. Healthcare workers were enrolled in the week of the UK lockdown, from 23 to 31 March 2020, and were followed every week for up to about 15 weeks. This TCR came from an adult who was a healthcare worker with PCR-confirmed SARS-CoV-2 infection or an uninfected control (not recorded which). The material sequenced was whole blood. The receptor chain draws on TRBV29-1 and TRBJ2-3, with the D gene uncertain. The nucleotide sequence is TGCAGCGTTGAGGAAAGGGCTACGCAGTATTTT. It specifies CSVEERATQYF.